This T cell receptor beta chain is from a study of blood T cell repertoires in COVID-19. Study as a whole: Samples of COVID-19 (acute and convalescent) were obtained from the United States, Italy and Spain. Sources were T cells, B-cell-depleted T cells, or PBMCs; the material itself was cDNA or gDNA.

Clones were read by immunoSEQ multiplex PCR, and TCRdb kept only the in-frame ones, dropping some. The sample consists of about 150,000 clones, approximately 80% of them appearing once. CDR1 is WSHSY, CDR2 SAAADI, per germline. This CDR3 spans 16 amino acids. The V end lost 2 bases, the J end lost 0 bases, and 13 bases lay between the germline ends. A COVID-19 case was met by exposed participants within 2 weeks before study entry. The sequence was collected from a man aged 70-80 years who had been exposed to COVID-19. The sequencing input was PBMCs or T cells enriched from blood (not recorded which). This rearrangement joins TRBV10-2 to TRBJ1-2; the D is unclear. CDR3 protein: CASSEGRTAPNYGYTF. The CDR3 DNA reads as TGCGCCAGCAGTGAGGGAAGAACAGCTCCTAACTATGGCTACACCTTC.